One and the same sample provided the 5 T cell receptor beta chains below, sequenced in a study of naive and memory T cell subsets. Study results and caveats: Especially in CD8 cells, naive repertoires contained a few larger clonotypes, possibly CD45RA-re-expressing memory cells.

Both TRBC1 and TRBC2 were covered by a beta constant-region primer of two equimolar oligonucleotides. Four rounds of PCR amplified the ligated cDNA using nested alpha and beta constant-region primers plus SP2. A single record per CDR3 protein comes from TCRdb applying MiXCR to the UMI-ligation and nested PCR reads. The sample has approximately 140,000 distinct CDR3 sequences, over 20% seen once; the top ten hold about 0.11%. No antigen has been identified for these receptors. Sequencing was carried out using naive CD4+ T cells from blood. These receptors originate from a human donor in good health.

This clonotype was counted between two and nine times. The chain couples TRBV4-1 to TRBJ2-7, with D perhaps TRBD2 (6 bases). V lost 1 base, J lost 3 bases, and 10 bases lay in between. In germline, CDR1 is MGHRA, CDR2 YSYEKL. The CDR3 contains 14 residues. Written as DNA, the CDR3 is TGCGCCAGCAGCCAAGTACTCGGGAGCTACGAGCAGTACTTC. This gives the protein CASSQVLGSYEQYF.

This clonotype was observed a few times. V and J are TRBV7-2 and TRBJ2-3; D is possibly TRBD1 (6 bases). Per germline, CDR1 SGHTA and CDR2 FQGNSA. Trimming pared 1 base from V and 2 bases from J, leaving 10 bases between. CDR3 length: 15 residues. The CDR3 nucleotides read TGTGCCAGCAGCTTAGAAGGGGGTTCCACAGATACGCAGTATTTT. Its translation: CASSLEGGSTDTQYF.

V and J are TRBV11-2 and TRBJ2-7; D remains unclear. Germline lookup yields CDR1 SGHAT and CDR2 FQNNGV. V gave up 6 bases and J gave up 3 bases, with 15 bases separating them. The CDR3 loop spans 14 amino acids. The CDR3 is CASRGNGLHYEQYF. CDR3 in DNA: TGTGCCAGCAGGGGGAACGGCCTCCACTACGAGCAGTACTTC.

This clonotype was seen ten or more times. CDR3 sequence: CASGLVLTGGYTF. CDR3 in DNA: TGTGCTAGTGGTTTGGTACTCACGGGTGGCTACACCTTC. The chain employs TRBV12-5 and TRBJ1-2; D unresolved. Germline CDR1 is LGHNT and CDR2 is FRNRAP. V lost 0 bases, J lost 7 bases, and 9 bases lay in between. CDR3 length equals 13 residues.

The rearrangement joins TRBV5-4 to TRBJ2-6; D unclear. Germline V CDR1 and CDR2: SGHNT, YYREEE (reference sequence). Deletions cut 6 bases from V and 4 bases from J, with 23 bases between. The CDR3 runs to 18 residues. CDR3 in amino acids: CASTDKGPVPRGANVLTF. The CDR3 DNA follows: TGTGCCAGCACCGATAAAGGGCCGGTACCGAGAGGGGCCAACGTCCTGACTTTC.